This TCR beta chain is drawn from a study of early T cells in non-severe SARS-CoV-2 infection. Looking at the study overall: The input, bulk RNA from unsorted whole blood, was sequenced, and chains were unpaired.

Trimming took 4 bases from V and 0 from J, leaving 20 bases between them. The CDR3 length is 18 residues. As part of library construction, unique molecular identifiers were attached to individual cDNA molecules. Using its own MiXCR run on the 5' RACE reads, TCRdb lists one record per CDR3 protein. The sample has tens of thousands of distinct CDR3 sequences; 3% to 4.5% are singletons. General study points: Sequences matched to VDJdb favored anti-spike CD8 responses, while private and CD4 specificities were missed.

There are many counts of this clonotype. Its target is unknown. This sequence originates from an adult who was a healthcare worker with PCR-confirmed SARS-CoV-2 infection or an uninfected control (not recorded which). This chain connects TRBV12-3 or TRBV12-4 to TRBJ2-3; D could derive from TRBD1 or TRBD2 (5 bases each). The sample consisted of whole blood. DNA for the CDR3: TGTGCCAGCAGTTCATATGGTGGGGGTTACTCTAGCACAGATACGCAGTATTTT. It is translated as CASSSYGGGYSSTDTQYF.